Below, 30 T cell receptor beta chains from the same sample are listed, as sequenced in a study of blood T cell repertoires in COVID-19. TCRdb's table, derived via immunoSEQ multiplex PCR, lists solely in-frame clones and lacks some. The table includes 100,000 to 150,000 clones, 82% detected once. The specimen was peripheral blood. These receptors were collected from a woman aged 70 to 79 with acute or convalescent COVID-19.

V is TRBV4-1 and J is TRBJ1-1; D might be TRBD1 (6 bases). CDR3 length: 15 residues. V dropped 4 bases and J dropped 7 bases, with 19 bases sitting between them. The germline gives CDR1 MGHRA, CDR2 YSYEKL. CDR3 sequence reads: CASSLSLLGQFEAFF. CDR3 DNA: TGCGCCAGCAGCCTGTCGTTGCTCGGACAGTTTGAAGCTTTCTTT.

The table lists this clone with a few counts. The J gene is TRBJ1-6, the V gene TRBV5-4; D might be TRBD1 (5 bases). The CDR3 is 15 amino acids. Germline V CDR1 and CDR2: SGHNT, YYREEE (reference sequence). The DNA for the CDR3 is TGTGCAGTACACCCCCAGGGTTTTGTTCTTTCACCCCTCCACTTT. This codes for CAVHPQGFVLSPLHF.

In its sample, this clone was seen once. The gene calls are TRBV5-6 and TRBJ2-7; possibly TRBD2 for D (5 bases). V shed 0 bases and J shed 6 bases, with 10 bases lying between them. This CDR3 region has 13 residues. Germline assignment: CDR1 SGHDT and CDR2 YYEEEE. The CDR3 is CASSLGGSGEQYV. The CDR3 region has the DNA TGTGCCAGCAGCTTGGGAGGGTCGGGCGAGCAGTACGTC.

The genes are TRBV6-2 or TRBV6-3 and TRBJ2-7; possible D gene TRBD1, 6 bases. Germline CDR1 and CDR2: MNHEY and SVGEGT. V lost 6 bases, J lost 4 bases, and 16 bases lay in between. This CDR3 contains 14 residues. The chain's CDR3 is CASSQYGTSYEQYF. In DNA form, the CDR3 reads TGTGCCAGCAGCCAATACGGGACATCATACGAGCAGTACTTC.

The chain uses TRBV9 and TRBJ1-5; 7 bases line up with TRBD1. With 4 bases clipped from V and 5 bases from J, the junction kept 9 bases outside the gene matches. The CDR3 sequence is 15 residues long. The V gene's germline CDR1 is SGDLS and CDR2 YYNGEE. The CDR3 DNA reads as TGTGCCAGCAGCCCACAGGGGCAGGGGGATCAGCCCCAGCATTTT. Encoded protein: CASSPQGQGDQPQHF.

The sample holds one count of this clone. The J gene is TRBJ1-3, the V gene TRBV27, with 8 bases identical to TRBD1. In germline, CDR1 is MNHEY, CDR2 SMNVEV (reference sequence). The trim removed 5 bases at V and 1 base at J, leaving 10 bases unmatched. CDR3 length: 17 amino acids. This chain's CDR3 is CASSGSGRGLSGNTIYF. Written as DNA, the CDR3 is TGTGCCAGCAGTGGGTCCGGCAGGGGGCTTTCTGGAAACACCATATATTTT.

The V and J genes are TRBV19 and TRBJ1-2, with D possibly matching TRBD1 (6 bases). Germline CDR1 reads LNHDA; CDR2 reads SQIVND (reference sequence). The CDR3 contains 13 residues. V was clipped by 5 bases and J by 1 base, with 8 bases between them. Here the CDR3 reads CASSPDSNYGYTF. Written as DNA, the CDR3 is TGTGCCAGTAGTCCGGACAGTAACTATGGCTACACCTTC. The variable domain in full, completed from reference TRBV19 and TRBJ1-2, reads DGGITQSPKYLFRKEGQNVTLSCEQNLNHDAMYWYRQDPGQGLRLIYYSQIVNDFQKGDIAEGYSVSREKKESFPLTVTSAQKNPTAFYLCASSPDSNYGYTFGSGTRLTVV.

The rearrangement links TRBV4-2 to TRBJ1-5, with 7 bases fitting TRBD1. The CDR3 runs to 15 residues. Looked up from germline, CDR1 is LGHNA and CDR2 is YNFKEQ. With 3 bases clipped from V and 7 bases from J, the junction kept 9 bases outside the gene matches. CDR3 protein: CASSQVDRDGQPQHF. The CDR3 region has the DNA TGTGCCAGCAGCCAGGTTGACAGGGATGGCCAGCCCCAGCATTTT.

The J gene is TRBJ1-3, the V gene TRBV19; 7 nucleotides match TRBD1. Germline-derived CDR1 and CDR2 are LNHDA and SQIVND (reference sequence). The CDR3 loop spans 15 amino acids. V was pared by 7 bases and J by 1 base, with 7 bases of the junction left unmatched. CDR3 sequence (DNA): TGTGCCAGTAATGAGGGGACAGCTTCTGGAAACACCATATATTTT. As protein: CASNEGTASGNTIYF. The whole variable domain, remainder taken from reference TRBV19 and TRBJ1-3, is DGGITQSPKYLFRKEGQNVTLSCEQNLNHDAMYWYRQDPGQGLRLIYYSQIVNDFQKGDIAEGYSVSREKKESFPLTVTSAQKNPTAFYLCASNEGTASGNTIYFGEGSWLTVV.

This chain joins TRBV18 and TRBJ1-1, with D hard to call. CDR3 length equals 13 residues. V was clipped by 4 bases and J by 4 bases, with 10 bases between them. Looked up from germline, CDR1 is KGHSH and CDR2 is LQKENI. The CDR3 spells CASSQEEATEAFF. Written as DNA, the CDR3 is TGTGCCAGCTCACAGGAGGAGGCCACTGAAGCTTTCTTT. Full variable domain (outside the CDR3, taken from reference TRBV18 and TRBJ1-1): NAGVMQNPRHLVRRRGQEARLRCSPMKGHSHVYWYRQLPEEGLKFMVYLQKENIIDESGMPKERFSAEFPKEGPSILRIQQVVRGDSAAYFCASSQEEATEAFFGQGTRLTVV.

The chain employs TRBV4-3 and TRBJ1-2, with D unresolved. Germline V gene lookup returns CDR1 LGHNA and CDR2 YSLEER. The CDR3 contains 16 residues. V lost 0 bases, J lost 0 bases, and 11 bases lay in between. CDR3 nucleotide sequence: TGCGCCAGCAGCCAAGATGGGAGGGTCGCTAACTATGGCTACACCTTC. It encodes CASSQDGRVANYGYTF.

This chain joins TRBV11-3 and TRBJ1-2; 9 positions match TRBD1. This CDR3 contains 13 residues. Germline-derived CDR1 and CDR2 are SGHNT and YENEEA. J was trimmed by 5 bases and V by 5 bases; bases with no gene match: 3. In DNA form, the CDR3 reads TGTGCCAGCAGCCGGGACAGGGATTATGGCTACACCTTC. It is translated as CASSRDRDYGYTF.

V usage is TRBV27 and J usage is TRBJ2-1; 11 bases agree with TRBD2. Per the germline V gene, CDR1 is MNHEY and CDR2 is SMNVEV (reference sequence). The CDR3 has 15 residues. V lost 6 bases and J lost 10; bases outside the gene matches: 11. DNA of the CDR3: TGTGCCAGCAGGGTAGTAGCGGGGGGGGCCGGGGAGCAGTTCTTC. It is translated as CASRVVAGGAGEQFF.

V usage is TRBV7-8 and J usage is TRBJ1-6; D uncertain. CDR3 length equals 14 residues. The V gene's germline CDR1 is SGHVS and CDR2 FQNEAQ. V was clipped by 5 bases and J by 8 bases, with 13 bases between them. The CDR3 spells CASSRSTYDSPLHF. In DNA, the CDR3 is TGTGCCAGCAGCCGGTCCACATACGATTCACCCCTCCACTTT.

The V gene is TRBV15, the J gene TRBJ1-5, with D unresolved. V lost 0 bases and J lost 2, with 14 bases in between. The CDR3 spans 17 residues. CDR1 and CDR2 from the germline V gene are LNHNV and YYDKDF (reference sequence). The CDR3 loop reads CATSRDPKGSRNQPQHF. The CDR3 nucleotides are TGTGCCACCAGCAGAGACCCCAAAGGGAGCCGCAATCAGCCCCAGCATTTT.

V gene TRBV5-1 combines with J gene TRBJ2-5, with 9 bases matching TRBD2. J was trimmed by 4 bases and V by 0 bases; bases with no gene match: 7. This CDR3 is 16 amino acids long. The germline V gene has CDR1 SGHRS and CDR2 YFSETQ. As DNA, the CDR3 is TGCGCCAGCAGCTTGGAGCGGGGGGCGGTGGGAGAGACCCAGTACTTC. Translated: CASSLERGAVGETQYF.

V gene TRBV6-5 combines with J gene TRBJ2-2; D might be TRBD2 (6 bases). V lost 6 bases, J lost 3 bases, and 14 bases lay in between. Germline CDR1 reads MNHEY; CDR2 reads SVGAGI. The CDR3 is 15 residues long. CDR3 sequence (DNA): TGTGCCAGCAGCCCCGGGACTCAAGACACCGGGGAGCTGTTTTTT. Protein product: CASSPGTQDTGELFF.

In nucleotides, the CDR3 is TGTGCCACCAGCAGAGCGCAGGGGGGTGTGGAGCCCCAGCATTTT. This codes for CATSRAQGGVEPQHF. The chain links TRBV15 to TRBJ1-5; TRBD1 agrees at 7 bases. The V and J ends lost 1 base and 8 bases, in that order; junction bases with no gene match: 8. CDR1 is LNHNV and CDR2 is YYDKDF in the germline V gene (reference sequence). The CDR3 extends over 15 amino acids. Using reference TRBV15 and TRBJ1-5 for the parts outside the CDR3, the full variable domain is DAMVIQNPRYQVTQFGKPVTLSCSQTLNHNVMYWYQQKSSQAPKLLFHYYDKDFNNEADTPDNFQSRRPNTSFCFLDIRSPGLGDTAMYLCATSRAQGGVEPQHFGDGTRLSIL.

The chain couples TRBV7-9 to TRBJ1-1; D not resolved. Trimming stripped 5 bases from V and 1 base from J, with 8 bases between. From germline, CDR1 is SEHNR and CDR2 FQNEAQ (reference sequence). The CDR3 covers 13 residues. The CDR3 region has the DNA TGTGCCAGCAGCCCCCAATGGAACACTGAAGCTTTCTTT. It translates to CASSPQWNTEAFF.

The chain joins TRBV19 to TRBJ1-1; a possible D gene is TRBD1 (5 bases). V was cut by 6 bases and J by 0 bases, with 14 bases left in between. CDR1 is LNHDA and CDR2 is SQIVND in the germline V gene (reference sequence). This CDR3 has 15 amino acids. The CDR3 DNA reads TGTGCCAGTAGCGGGGGGGAAGCGATGAACACTGAAGCTTTCTTT. Translating gives CASSGGEAMNTEAFF.

The V and J genes are TRBV5-6 and TRBJ2-1, with D maybe TRBD1 (5 bases). V lost 6 bases and J lost 1, with 17 bases in between. The CDR3 has 16 residues. Germline-derived CDR1 and CDR2 are SGHDT and YYEEEE. DNA of the CDR3: TGTGCCAGCACCCCTGTAGGGGCCTCTTCCTACAATGAGCAGTTCTTC. The encoded protein is CASTPVGASSYNEQFF.

A few counts support this clone. CDR3 nucleotides: TGTGCCAGCAGTAGATTGGGACAGAACACCGGGGAGCTGTTTTTT. It encodes CASSRLGQNTGELFF. The chain couples TRBV2 to TRBJ2-2, with a weak D call TRBD1 (6 bases). The CDR3 loop spans 15 amino acids. Deletions cut 5 bases from V and 1 base from J, with 11 bases between. The germline V gene encodes CDR1 SNHLY and CDR2 FYNNEI.

Here the CDR3 DNA reads TGTGCCAGCAGCTTGCGGGCGGGGACAGAGACCCAGTACTTC. It encodes CASSLRAGTETQYF. This chain uses TRBV5-4 with TRBJ2-5, with D maybe TRBD2 (6 bases). Deletions cut 1 base from V and 4 bases from J, with 11 bases between. The germline CDR1 and CDR2 sequences are SGHNT and YYREEE (reference sequence). The CDR3 length is 14 residues.

This clone was recorded once. V gene TRBV10-2 combines with J gene TRBJ1-1; D remains ambiguous. V shed 7 bases and J shed 6 bases, with 6 bases lying between them. Germline CDR1 reads WSHSY; CDR2 reads SAAADI. CDR3 size: 10 residues. This CDR3 is CASNYPEAFF. The CDR3, as DNA: TGCGCCAGCAACTACCCTGAAGCTTTCTTT.

The rearrangement joins TRBV5-4 to TRBJ1-2; the match to TRBD1 covers 11 bases. The CDR3 spans 17 residues. V gave up 0 bases and J gave up 4 bases; unmatched junction bases: 8. In germline, CDR1 is SGHNT, CDR2 YYREEE (reference sequence). Here the CDR3 DNA reads TGTGCCAGCAGCTTGGCCTCCGGGACAGGGGGACCCTATGGCTACACCTTC. This translates into CASSLASGTGGPYGYTF.

The V gene is TRBV5-1, the J gene TRBJ1-3; weak D call: TRBD1 (5 bases). The CDR3 has 15 residues. V dropped 5 bases and J dropped 4 bases, with 16 bases sitting between them. The germline gives CDR1 SGHRS, CDR2 YFSETQ. CDR3 bases: TGCGCCAGCAGAACAACGGGGGGTAACGGAAACACCATATATTTT. It yields the protein CASRTTGGNGNTIYF.

This chain joins TRBV27 and TRBJ2-5; TRBD1 is a possible D gene (6 bases). The length of the CDR3 is 16 residues. CDR1 is MNHEY and CDR2 is SMNVEV in the germline V gene (reference sequence). V lost 2 bases and J 4 bases, leaving 17 bases between the germline ends. The CDR3 region has the DNA TGTGCCAGCAGTTTACTATTAGGACAGAGGATAGAGACCCAGTACTTC. Translated: CASSLLLGQRIETQYF.

The V gene is TRBV27, the J gene TRBJ2-2; 10 bases are a match to TRBD2. V shed 5 bases and J 4 bases; nucleotides not matched to a gene: 4. The germline CDR1 and CDR2 sequences are MNHEY and SMNVEV (reference sequence). The CDR3 totals 15 residues. The DNA for the CDR3 is TGTGCCAGCAGTCCATTAGCGGGGGGCACCGGGGAGCTGTTTTTT. As protein: CASSPLAGGTGELFF.

V gene TRBV6-2 or TRBV6-3 combines with J gene TRBJ1-5; D remains unclear. The V end lost 6 bases, the J end lost 4 bases, and 16 bases lay between the germline ends. CDR3 length: 15 residues. Germline CDR1 MNHEY, CDR2 SVGEGT. This chain's CDR3 is CASSLGGSRNQPQHF. CDR3 nucleotide sequence: TGTGCCAGCAGCTTGGGAGGGTCGAGGAATCAGCCCCAGCATTTT.

This chain uses TRBV27 with TRBJ2-2; TRBD2 matches at 7 bases. J lost 7 bases, V lost 4 bases, and 3 bases had no gene match. The CDR3 contains 13 residues. Germline V gene data show CDR1 as MNHEY and CDR2 as SMNVEV (reference sequence). This CDR3 reads CASSSGGGGELFF. The CDR3 coding sequence is TGTGCCAGCAGTTCGGGCGGGGGCGGGGAGCTGTTTTTT.